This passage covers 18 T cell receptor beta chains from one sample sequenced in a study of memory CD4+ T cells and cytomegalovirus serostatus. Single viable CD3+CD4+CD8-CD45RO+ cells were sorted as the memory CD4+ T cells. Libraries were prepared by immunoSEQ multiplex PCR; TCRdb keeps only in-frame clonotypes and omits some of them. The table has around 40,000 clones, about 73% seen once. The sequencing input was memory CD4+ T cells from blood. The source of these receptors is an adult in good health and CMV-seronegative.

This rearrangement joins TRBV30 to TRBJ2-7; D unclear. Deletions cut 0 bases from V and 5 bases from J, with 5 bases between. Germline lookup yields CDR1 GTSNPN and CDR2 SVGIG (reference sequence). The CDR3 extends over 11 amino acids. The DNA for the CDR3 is TGTGCCTGGAGTGTACAAGACGAGCAGTACTTC. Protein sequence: CAWSVQDEQYF.

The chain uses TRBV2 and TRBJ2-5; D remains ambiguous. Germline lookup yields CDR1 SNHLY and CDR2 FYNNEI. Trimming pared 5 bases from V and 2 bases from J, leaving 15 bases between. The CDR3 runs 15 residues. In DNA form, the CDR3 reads TGTGCCAGCAGTAAAGACCGCCTAGGGCAAGAGACCCAGTACTTC. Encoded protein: CASSKDRLGQETQYF.

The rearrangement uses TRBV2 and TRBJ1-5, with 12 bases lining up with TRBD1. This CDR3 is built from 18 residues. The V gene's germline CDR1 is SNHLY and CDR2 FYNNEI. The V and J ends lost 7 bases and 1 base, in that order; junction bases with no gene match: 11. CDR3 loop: CASKGPGQGAMSNQPQHF. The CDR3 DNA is TGTGCCAGCAAGGGGCCGGGACAGGGGGCAATGAGCAATCAGCCCCAGCATTTT.

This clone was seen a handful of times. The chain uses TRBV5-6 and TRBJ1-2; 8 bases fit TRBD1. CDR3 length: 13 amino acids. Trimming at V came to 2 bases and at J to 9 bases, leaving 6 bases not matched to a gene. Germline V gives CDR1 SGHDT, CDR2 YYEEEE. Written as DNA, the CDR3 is TGTGCCAGCAGCTTTCGGACAGGGCGTAGCTACACCTTC. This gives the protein CASSFRTGRSYTF.

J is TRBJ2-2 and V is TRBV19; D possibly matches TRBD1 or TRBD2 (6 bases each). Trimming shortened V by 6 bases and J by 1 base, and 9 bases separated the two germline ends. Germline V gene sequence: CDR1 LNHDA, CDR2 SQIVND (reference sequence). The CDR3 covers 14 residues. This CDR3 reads CASSGGLNTGELFF. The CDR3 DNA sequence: TGTGCCAGTAGCGGGGGCTTGAACACCGGGGAGCTGTTTTTT.

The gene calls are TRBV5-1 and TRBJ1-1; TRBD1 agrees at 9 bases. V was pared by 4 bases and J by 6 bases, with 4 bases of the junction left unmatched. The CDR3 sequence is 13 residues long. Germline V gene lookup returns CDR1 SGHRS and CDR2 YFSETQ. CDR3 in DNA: TGCGCCAGCAGCCCCGGGACAGGGCCTGAAGCTTTCTTT. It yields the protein CASSPGTGPEAFF. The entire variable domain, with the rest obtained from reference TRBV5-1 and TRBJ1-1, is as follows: KAGVTQTPRYLIKTRGQQVTLSCSPISGHRSVSWYQQTPGQGLQFLFEYFSETQRNKGNFPGRFSGRQFSNSRSEMNVSTLELGDSALYLCASSPGTGPEAFFGQGTRLTVV.

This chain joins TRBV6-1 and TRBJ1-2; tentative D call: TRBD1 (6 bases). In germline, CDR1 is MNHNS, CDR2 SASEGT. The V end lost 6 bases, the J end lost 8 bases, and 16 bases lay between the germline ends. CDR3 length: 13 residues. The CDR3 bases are TGTGCCAGCAGCGCTACAGGGCTGGAAGGCTACACCTTC. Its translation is CASSATGLEGYTF.

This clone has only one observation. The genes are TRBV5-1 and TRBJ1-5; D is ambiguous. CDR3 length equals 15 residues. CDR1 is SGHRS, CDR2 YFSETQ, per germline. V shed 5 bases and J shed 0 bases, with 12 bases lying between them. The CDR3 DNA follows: TGCGCCAGCAGTTCCGACGGTGATAGCAATCAGCCCCAGCATTTT. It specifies CASSSDGDSNQPQHF.

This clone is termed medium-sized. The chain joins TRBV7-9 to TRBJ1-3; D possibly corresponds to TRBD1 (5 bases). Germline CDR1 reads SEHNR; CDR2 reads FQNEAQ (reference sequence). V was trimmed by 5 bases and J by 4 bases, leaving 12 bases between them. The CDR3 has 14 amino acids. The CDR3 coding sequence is TGTGCCAGCAGCACCGGGACTGCGGGAAACACCATATATTTT. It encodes CASSTGTAGNTIYF.

The CDR3 reads CASSLGQALLNYGYTF. Written as DNA, the CDR3 is TGTGCCAGCTCATTGGGACAGGCGCTACTTAACTATGGCTACACCTTC. The genes are TRBV18 and TRBJ1-2; 8 bases map to TRBD1. This CDR3 spans 16 amino acids. Germline V lookup: CDR1 KGHSH, CDR2 LQKENI. Trimming cost V 5 bases and J 1 base; bases outside gene matches: 9.

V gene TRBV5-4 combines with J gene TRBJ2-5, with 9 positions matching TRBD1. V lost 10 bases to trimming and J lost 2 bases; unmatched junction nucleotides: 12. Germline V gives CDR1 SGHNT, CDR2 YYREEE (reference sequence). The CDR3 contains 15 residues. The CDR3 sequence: CAYRRQGEVQETQYF. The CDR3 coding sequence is TGTGCCTATCGTCGACAGGGGGAAGTTCAAGAGACCCAGTACTTC.

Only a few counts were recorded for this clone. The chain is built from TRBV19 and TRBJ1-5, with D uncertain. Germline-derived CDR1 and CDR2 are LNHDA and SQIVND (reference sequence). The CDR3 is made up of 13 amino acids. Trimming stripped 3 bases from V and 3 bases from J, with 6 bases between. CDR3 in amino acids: CASSMPPNQPQHF. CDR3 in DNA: TGTGCCAGTAGTATGCCCCCCAATCAGCCCCAGCATTTT.

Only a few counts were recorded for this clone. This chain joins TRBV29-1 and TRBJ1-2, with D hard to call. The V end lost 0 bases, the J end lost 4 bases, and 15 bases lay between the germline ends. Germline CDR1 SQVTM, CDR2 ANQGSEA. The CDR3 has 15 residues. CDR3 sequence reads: CSVEDPRKALYGYTF. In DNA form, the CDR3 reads TGCAGCGTTGAAGATCCCAGGAAGGCGCTCTATGGCTACACCTTC.

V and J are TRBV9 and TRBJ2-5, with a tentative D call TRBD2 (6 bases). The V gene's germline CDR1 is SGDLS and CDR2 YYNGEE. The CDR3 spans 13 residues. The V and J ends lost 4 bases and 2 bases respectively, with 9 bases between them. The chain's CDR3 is CASSFRGQETQYF. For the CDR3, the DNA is TGTGCCAGCAGCTTCCGGGGGCAAGAGACCCAGTACTTC.

In DNA, the CDR3 is TGTGCCAGCTCACCAACGACGGTGGGGCGAGAGACCCAGTACTTC. Translated, it gives CASSPTTVGRETQYF. This chain links TRBV18 with TRBJ2-5; maybe TRBD1 (5 bases). CDR1 is KGHSH, CDR2 LQKENI, per germline. CDR3 size: 15 residues. V was shortened by 2 bases and J by 4 bases, with 14 bases between the two germline ends.

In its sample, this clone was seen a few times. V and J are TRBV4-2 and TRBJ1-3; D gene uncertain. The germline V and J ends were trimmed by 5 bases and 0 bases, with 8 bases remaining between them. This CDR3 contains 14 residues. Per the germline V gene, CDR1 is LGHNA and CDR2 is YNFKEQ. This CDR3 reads CASSSSGSGNTIYF. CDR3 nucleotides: TGTGCCAGCAGCTCTTCGGGCTCTGGAAACACCATATATTTT.

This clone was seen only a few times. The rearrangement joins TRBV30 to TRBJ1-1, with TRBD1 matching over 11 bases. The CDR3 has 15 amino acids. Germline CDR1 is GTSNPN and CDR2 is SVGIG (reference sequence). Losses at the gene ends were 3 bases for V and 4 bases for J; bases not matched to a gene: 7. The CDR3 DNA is TGTGCCTGGAGGCATCCGGGACAGGGGGGCACTGAAGCTTTCTTT. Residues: CAWRHPGQGGTEAFF.

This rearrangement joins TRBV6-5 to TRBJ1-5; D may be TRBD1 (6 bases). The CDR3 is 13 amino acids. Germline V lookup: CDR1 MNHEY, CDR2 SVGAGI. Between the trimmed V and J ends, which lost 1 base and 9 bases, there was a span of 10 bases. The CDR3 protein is CASSYLKGGPQHF. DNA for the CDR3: TGTGCCAGCAGTTACTTAAAGGGGGGGCCCCAGCATTTT.